This T cell receptor (beta chain) was observed in a study of blood T cell repertoires in COVID-19. The trim removed 5 bases at V and 3 bases at J, leaving 7 bases unmatched. CDR3 length equals 14 residues. Germline-derived CDR1 and CDR2 are SGHRS and YFSETQ. Sequencing used immunoSEQ multiplex PCR; TCRdb keeps in-frame clones, though not all of them. This table has 220,000 or so clones, roughly four fifths appearing once. The chain employs TRBV5-1 and TRBJ1-1; TRBD1 agrees at 7 bases. The sequence was collected from a woman aged 55-75 years with acute or convalescent COVID-19. Sequencing was done on a sample of peripheral blood. CDR3 nucleotide sequence: TGCGCCAGCAGACCAGGGGGAGGTTACACTGAAGCTTTCTTT. Amino acid sequence: CASRPGGGYTEAFF.